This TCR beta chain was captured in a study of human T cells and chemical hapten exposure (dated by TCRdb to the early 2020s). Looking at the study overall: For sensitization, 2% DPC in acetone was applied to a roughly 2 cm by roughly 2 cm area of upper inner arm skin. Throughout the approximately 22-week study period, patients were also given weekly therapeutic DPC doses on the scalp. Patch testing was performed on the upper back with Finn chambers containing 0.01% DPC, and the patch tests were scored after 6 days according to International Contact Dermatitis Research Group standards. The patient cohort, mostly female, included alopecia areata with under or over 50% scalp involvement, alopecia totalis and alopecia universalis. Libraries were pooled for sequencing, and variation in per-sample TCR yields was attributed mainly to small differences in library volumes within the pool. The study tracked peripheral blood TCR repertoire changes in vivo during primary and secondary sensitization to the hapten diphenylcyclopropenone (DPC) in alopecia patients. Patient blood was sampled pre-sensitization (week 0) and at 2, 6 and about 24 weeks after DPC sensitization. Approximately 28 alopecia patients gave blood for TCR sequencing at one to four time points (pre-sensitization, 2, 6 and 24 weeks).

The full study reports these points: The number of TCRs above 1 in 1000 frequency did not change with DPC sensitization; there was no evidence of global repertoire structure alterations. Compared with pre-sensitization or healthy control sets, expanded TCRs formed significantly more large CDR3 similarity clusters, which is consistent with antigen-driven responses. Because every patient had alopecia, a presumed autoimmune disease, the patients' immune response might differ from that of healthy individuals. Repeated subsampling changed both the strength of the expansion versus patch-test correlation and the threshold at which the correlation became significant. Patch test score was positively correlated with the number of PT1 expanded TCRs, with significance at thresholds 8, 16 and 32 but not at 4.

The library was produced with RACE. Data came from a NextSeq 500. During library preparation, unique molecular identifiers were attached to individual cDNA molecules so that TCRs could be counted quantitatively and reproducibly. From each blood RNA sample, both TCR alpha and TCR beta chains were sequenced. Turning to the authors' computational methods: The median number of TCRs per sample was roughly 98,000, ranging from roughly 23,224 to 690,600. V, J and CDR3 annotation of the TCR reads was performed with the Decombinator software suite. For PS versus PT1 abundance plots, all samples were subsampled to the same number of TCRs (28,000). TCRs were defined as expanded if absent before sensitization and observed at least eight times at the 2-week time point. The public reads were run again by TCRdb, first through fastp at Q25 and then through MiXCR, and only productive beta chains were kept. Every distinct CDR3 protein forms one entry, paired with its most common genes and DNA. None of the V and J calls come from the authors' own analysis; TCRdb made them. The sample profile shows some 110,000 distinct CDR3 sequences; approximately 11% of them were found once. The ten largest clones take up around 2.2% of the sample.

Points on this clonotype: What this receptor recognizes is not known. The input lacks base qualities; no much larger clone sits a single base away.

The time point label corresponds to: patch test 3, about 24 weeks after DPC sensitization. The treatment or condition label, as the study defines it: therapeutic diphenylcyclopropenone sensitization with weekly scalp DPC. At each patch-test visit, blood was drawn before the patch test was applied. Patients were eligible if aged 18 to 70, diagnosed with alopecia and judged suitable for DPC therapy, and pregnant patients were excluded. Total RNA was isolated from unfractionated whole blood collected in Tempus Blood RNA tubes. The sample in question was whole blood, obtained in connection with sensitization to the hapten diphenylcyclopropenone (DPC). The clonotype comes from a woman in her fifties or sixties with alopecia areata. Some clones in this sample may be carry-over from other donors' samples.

The nucleotide sequence is given as TGTGCCAGCATCACAGCGGTGAACACTGAAGCTTTCTTT. This yields the protein CASITAVNTEAFF. Recombination joined TRBV28 with TRBJ1-1, with no D gene named confidently. Between the V and J ends, shortened by 7 bases and 0 bases respectively, the junction contains 9 bases. The CDR3 contains 13 residues, cysteine and phenylalanine counted. Of the read, only the CDR3 DNA is kept; its 39 bases are in frame from base 1. CDR1 and CDR2 are drawn from the germline V gene: MDHEN, SYDVKM.